These 23 T cell receptor beta chains came from one sample sequenced in a study of metastatic and nonmetastatic thyroid tumors (dated by TCRdb to 2018 to 2021). No treatment had been received by any patient before thyroid surgery. Libraries were constructed by PCR. This sample was sequenced with an Illumina HiSeq 4000. TCRdb cleaned the public reads at Q25 with fastp, built clones with MiXCR and kept in-frame beta chains. Counted in this sample were 12,000 or so clones; under 30% of them appeared once. Of the sample, 20% to 25% is held by the ten largest clones. Sequencing was done on a sample of adjacent normal tissue. The receptors were gathered from a male donor with papillary thyroid cancer or a benign thyroid nodule (not recorded which). Some clones in this sample may be carry-over from other donors' samples.

As concerns this clone: Other DNA sequences in this specimen translate into the identical CDR3. The chain employs TRBV30 and TRBJ1-4; D ambiguous. In germline, CDR1 is GTSNPN, CDR2 SVGIG (reference sequence). V was trimmed by 1 base and J by 5 bases, leaving 8 bases between them. This CDR3 comprises 13 residues. The CDR3 nucleotides read TGTGCCTGGAGTGCTCGGCCGAATGAAAAACTGTTTTTT. Residues: CAWSARPNEKLFF.

This clone was counted at least ten times. The V gene is TRBV6-1, the J gene TRBJ2-7; TRBD1 agrees at 9 bases. The CDR3 sequence is 13 residues long. CDR1 is MNHNS, CDR2 SASEGT, per germline. J was trimmed by 4 bases and V by 8 bases; bases with no gene match: 6. CDR3 residues: CASARDREYEQYF. In nucleotides, the CDR3 is TGTGCCAGCGCCCGGGACAGGGAGTACGAGCAGTACTTC.

The V call is TRBV6-1, the J call TRBJ2-7; 9 bases are shared with TRBD1. Germline CDR1 is MNHNS and CDR2 is SASEGT. With V trimmed by 7 bases and J by 0 bases, 13 bases remained unmatched. There are 17 residues in the CDR3. In DNA form, the CDR3 reads TGTGCCAGCACCTCTACACCGGGACAGGGAAACTCCTACGAGCAGTACTTC. It encodes CASTSTPGQGNSYEQYF.

This clone was seen only a few times. J is TRBJ1-3 and V is TRBV19, with a tentative D call TRBD1 (6 bases). The CDR3 has 15 residues. The V end was cut by 3 bases, the J end by 2 bases, with 11 bases between. Germline CDR1 and CDR2: LNHDA and SQIVND (reference sequence). In DNA, the CDR3 is TGTGCCAGTAGTATGAGGTCAGGGGCTGGAAACACCATATATTTT. Protein product: CASSMRSGAGNTIYF.

This clone is deemed medium-sized. The V call is TRBV5-1, the J call TRBJ2-1; 9 bases are shared with TRBD2. Per germline, CDR1 SGHRS and CDR2 YFSETQ. The CDR3 runs 15 residues. J was trimmed by 4 bases and V by 6 bases; bases with no gene match: 8. The CDR3 DNA reads as TGCGCCAGCACACCAGCGGGAGGAGCATACAATGAGCAGTTCTTC. Translating gives CASTPAGGAYNEQFF.

The gene calls are TRBV28 and TRBJ2-5; D perhaps matches TRBD1 (5 bases). Germline values: CDR1 MDHEN, CDR2 SYDVKM. V lost 4 bases to trimming and J lost 0 bases, with 21 bases between them. The CDR3 consists of 18 residues. Written as DNA, the CDR3 is TGTGCCAGCAGTTCACAGTCTGGATGGGGCCGTGACCAAGAGACCCAGTACTTC. It is translated as CASSSQSGWGRDQETQYF.

This clone was observed many times. In DNA, the CDR3 is TGCAGTGCTAGAGATCCGGGTACAGGGGGTTATCAGCCCCAGCATTTT. Amino acid sequence: CSARDPGTGGYQPQHF. This chain uses TRBV20-1 with TRBJ1-5, with 8 bases lining up with TRBD1. V shed 0 bases, J shed 5 bases, and the junction held 9 bases outside the gene matches. Germline V CDR1 and CDR2: DFQATT, SNEGSKA (reference sequence). CDR3 size: 16 residues.

This clone was picked up a small number of times. A much larger clone sits a single nucleotide away, making a read error possible. The CDR3 DNA reads TGTGCCAGTAGTCATGGGGTGGAACAGCCCCAGCATTTT. Translated: CASSHGVEQPQHF. The chain is built from TRBV19 and TRBJ1-5; D is ambiguous. This CDR3 region has 13 residues. Germline V gene lookup returns CDR1 LNHDA and CDR2 SQIVND (reference sequence). The ends were cut back, 5 bases at V and 7 bases at J, with 12 bases in the middle.

This clone was seen ten or more times. The chain links TRBV5-4 to TRBJ1-6; D is uncertain. V gave up 0 bases and J gave up 10 bases, with 11 bases separating them. The CDR3 is 14 residues long. CDR1 and CDR2 (germline): SGHNT, YYREEE (reference sequence). As DNA, the CDR3 is TGTGCCAGCAGCTTGGATGTGCGCGGGTCACCCCTCCACTTT. This codes for CASSLDVRGSPLHF.

The chain uses TRBV7-2 and TRBJ2-3; D is possibly TRBD1 (6 bases). Germline-derived CDR1 and CDR2 are SGHTA and FQGNSA. CDR3 length equals 14 residues. V was trimmed by 3 bases and J by 3 bases, leaving 10 bases between them. The CDR3 DNA sequence: TGTGCCAGCAGCTTTGAGGGGGTTACAGATACGCAGTATTTT. Encoded protein: CASSFEGVTDTQYF.

This clone was counted a few times. J is TRBJ1-5 and V is TRBV16; D uncertain. Trimming took off 4 bases at V and 4 bases at J, with 8 bases between the two ends. Per germline, CDR1 KGHSY and CDR2 FQNENV. The length of the CDR3 is 13 residues. The CDR3: CASSPQENQPQHF. The CDR3 coding sequence is TGTGCCAGCAGCCCACAAGAGAATCAGCCCCAGCATTTT.

CDR3: CASSPLVHSSNYGYTF. The CDR3 coding sequence is TGTGCCAGCAGCCCACTGGTACACTCTTCTAACTATGGCTACACCTTC. The chain links TRBV9 to TRBJ1-2; D is ambiguous. The V gene's germline CDR1 is SGDLS and CDR2 YYNGEE. CDR3 length: 16 amino acids. Trimming took off 4 bases at V and 0 bases at J, with 16 bases between the two ends.

The gene calls are TRBV20-1 and TRBJ1-1; no firm D call. Germline V gene sequence: CDR1 DFQATT, CDR2 SNEGSKA (reference sequence). V gave up 1 base and J gave up 11 bases, with 17 bases separating them. The CDR3 loop spans 13 amino acids. CDR3 sequence reads: CSARGYIGERAFF. In DNA form, the CDR3 reads TGCAGTGCTAGAGGATACATTGGGGAAAGGGCTTTCTTT.

By share, this clone counts as medium-sized (0.01 to 0.1%). The gene calls are TRBV20-1 and TRBJ1-2, with D tentatively TRBD1 (6 bases). The CDR3 runs to 15 residues. Trimming removed 0 bases at V and 7 bases at J, with 18 bases between. In germline, CDR1 is DFQATT, CDR2 SNEGSKA (reference sequence). The CDR3 region has the DNA TGCAGTGCTAGAGATGTCAGGGGAGGGGGTGGTGGCTACACCTTC. It specifies CSARDVRGGGGGYTF.

This sequence joins TRBV12-3 or TRBV12-4 and TRBJ1-3; D unclear. With 2 bases removed from V and 0 bases from J, the gap between germline ends came to 5 bases. There are 14 residues in the CDR3. For the CDR3, the DNA is TGTGCCAGCAGTTTAACAAACTCTGGAAACACCATATATTTT. Protein product: CASSLTNSGNTIYF.

This clone was observed a few times. V is TRBV28 and J is TRBJ2-3; D is perhaps TRBD1 (7 bases). CDR3 length equals 16 residues. Germline CDR1 and CDR2: MDHEN and SYDVKM. Trimming shortened V by 2 bases and J by 5 bases, and 17 bases separated the two germline ends. CDR3 sequence reads: CASSLKEGAVRDTQYF. The CDR3 DNA follows: TGTGCCAGCAGTTTAAAGGAGGGGGCGGTTAGAGATACGCAGTATTTT.

The CDR3 nucleotides read TGTGCCAGCAGTGCCCTTTCTACGCTCACTGAAGCTTTCTTT. This codes for CASSALSTLTEAFF. The chain joins TRBV12-3 or TRBV12-4 to TRBJ1-1; D remains unclear. V was cut by 5 bases and J by 4 bases, with 14 bases left in between. The CDR3 runs 14 residues.

V gene TRBV6-1 combines with J gene TRBJ1-4, with D possibly TRBD1 on 5 matching bases. The length of the CDR3 is 17 residues. V lost 5 bases and J lost 2, with 18 bases in between. Germline CDR1 MNHNS, CDR2 SASEGT. In DNA form, the CDR3 reads TGTGCCAGCAGTAAAGACCCCGGGACGGGGACTAATGAAAAACTGTTTTTT. Amino acid sequence: CASSKDPGTGTNEKLFF.

The V and J genes are TRBV20-1 and TRBJ2-7, with 11 bases fitting TRBD1. The CDR3 runs to 15 residues. Germline CDR1 DFQATT, CDR2 SNEGSKA (reference sequence). V lost 3 bases, J lost 4 bases, and 8 bases stayed unmatched. The CDR3 nucleotides are TGCAGTGCTAGGAGGGACAGGGGGAATTTATACGAGCAGTACTTC. Translated, it gives CSARRDRGNLYEQYF.

The chain has TRBV11-1 and TRBJ2-7, with 9 bases that match TRBD1. Germline CDR1 is SGHAT and CDR2 is FQDESV (reference sequence). V lost 5 bases and J lost 3; bases outside the gene matches: 5. There are 14 residues in the CDR3. The CDR3 is CASSGTGRYYEQYF. The CDR3, as DNA: TGTGCCAGCAGCGGGACAGGGAGGTACTACGAGCAGTACTTC.

V usage is TRBV20-1 and J usage is TRBJ2-1; unclear D gene. V was cut by 6 bases and J by 5 bases, with 14 bases left in between. The CDR3 is made up of 13 amino acids. Germline V lookup: CDR1 DFQATT, CDR2 SNEGSKA (reference sequence). CDR3 in amino acids: CSAGLVNHNEQFF. CDR3 nucleotide sequence: TGCAGTGCGGGCCTAGTGAACCACAATGAGCAGTTCTTC.

This clone has at least ten counts. The chain carries TRBV14 and TRBJ1-1; D not resolved. The CDR3 covers 15 residues. Per the germline V gene, CDR1 is SGHDN and CDR2 is FVKESK. V was pared by 1 base and J by 5 bases, with 14 bases between. The CDR3 DNA reads as TGTGCCAGCAGCCAAGGGGGATTACCGGGAACTGAAGCTTTCTTT. It specifies CASSQGGLPGTEAFF.

This rearrangement joins TRBV12-3 or TRBV12-4 to TRBJ2-7; D is undetermined. There are 14 residues in the CDR3. The germline V and J ends were trimmed by 3 bases and 4 bases, with 13 bases remaining between them. The DNA for the CDR3 is TGTGCCAGCAGTTTTGGGCTGGGGTGGTACGAGCAGTACTTC. As protein: CASSFGLGWYEQYF.